A single sample gave rise to the 13 T cell receptor beta chains below, sequenced in a study of blood T cells in healthy people across ages. For the second PCR, which ran for roughly 6 to 11 cycles, a sample-barcoded 5' primer and a J-beta primer mix were used. TCRdb independently ran MiXCR on the 5' RACE reads; one entry per CDR3 protein. The data show about 620,000 distinct CDR3 sequences, roughly half seen once. The sample comprised blood. Receptors were obtained from a woman older than 75 in good health.

A remark on this clonotype: This may come from a read error, since a much larger clone is one base off. This rearrangement joins TRBV21-1 to TRBJ2-1; TRBD2 is the table's D call and was not checked against the DNA. The DNA matches TRBJ2-7 better at its end, which makes the J call doubtful. TRBV21-1 is labeled a pseudogene. This CDR3 comprises 15 residues. The DNA for the CDR3 is TGTGCCAGCAGCAAAGGGCGGCGGGAGGGCAATGAGCAGTACTTC. Amino acids: CASSKGRREGNEQYF.

With regard to this clonotype: A much more abundant neighbour one base away suggests this may be a read error. This sequence joins TRBV2 and TRBJ2-6; D not resolved. CDR3 length: 16 amino acids. V was cut by 2 bases and J by 0 bases, with 8 bases left in between. Per germline, CDR1 SNHLY and CDR2 FYNNEI. CDR3 DNA: TGTGCCAGCAGTGAAAGTTCGTGCTCTGGGGCCAACGTCCTGACTTTC. Protein: CASSESSCSGANVLTF.

V is TRBV20-1 and J is TRBJ2-3; 7 nucleotides line up with TRBD2. V shed 4 bases, J shed 5 bases, and the junction held 12 bases outside the gene matches. CDR1 and CDR2 from the germline V gene are DFQATT and SNEGSKA (reference sequence). The CDR3 contains 15 residues. In DNA, the CDR3 is TGCAGTGCTAACCCTTGGGGGAGCGGGGAAGATACGCAGTATTTT. This sequence encodes CSANPWGSGEDTQYF.

The J gene is TRBJ2-3, the V gene TRBV5-6; possible D gene TRBD2, 5 bases. The ends were cut back, 1 base at V and 0 bases at J, with 12 bases in the middle. The germline gives CDR1 SGHDT, CDR2 YYEEEE. The CDR3 is made up of 16 amino acids. CDR3 bases: TGTGCCAGCAGCTTGACCCTTCGGGGTAGCACAGATACGCAGTATTTT. Translated, it gives CASSLTLRGSTDTQYF.

This chain connects TRBV19 to TRBJ2-1; D gene unclear. Germline V gene sequence: CDR1 LNHDA, CDR2 SQIVND (reference sequence). Between the trimmed V and J ends, which lost 4 bases and 0 bases, there was a span of 13 bases. This CDR3 spans 16 amino acids. The CDR3 DNA reads TGTGCCAGTAGTACGATCGGCAGGAGCTCCTACAATGAGCAGTTCTTC. This encodes CASSTIGRSSYNEQFF.

This chain uses TRBV20-1 with TRBJ2-3; 11 positions agree with TRBD2. The ends lost 5 bases at V and 2 bases at J; junction bases unmatched: 9. The CDR3 contains 16 residues. The germline V gene has CDR1 DFQATT and CDR2 SNEGSKA (reference sequence). CDR3 in DNA: TGCAGTGCTCACCCAACGACTAGCGGGAACACAGATACGCAGTATTTT. Residues: CSAHPTTSGNTDTQYF.

The chain couples TRBV2 to TRBJ2-2; D unresolved. The CDR3 is 14 residues long. The ends were cut back, 7 bases at V and 0 bases at J, with 9 bases in the middle. Germline V CDR1 and CDR2: SNHLY, FYNNEI. The CDR3 sequence is CASTRAPNTGELFF. The CDR3 DNA is TGTGCCAGCACTCGGGCACCGAACACCGGGGAGCTGTTTTTT. The full variable domain, with the rest looked up from reference TRBV2 and TRBJ2-2, is EPEVTQTPSHQVTQMGQEVILRCVPISNHLYFYWYRQILGQKVEFLVSFYNNEISEKSEIFDDQFSVERPDGSNFTLKIRSTKLEDSAMYFCASTRAPNTGELFFGEGSRLTVL.

The J gene is TRBJ2-1, the V gene TRBV10-3; D is tentatively TRBD1 or TRBD2 (5 bases each). The CDR3 length is 17 residues. Deletions cut 0 bases from V and 5 bases from J, with 17 bases between. Germline V CDR1 and CDR2: ENHRY, SYGVKD. The CDR3 DNA sequence: TGTGCCATCAGTGAGTCGATTAACCCGGGACCCAACAATGAGCAGTTCTTC. Protein product: CAISESINPGPNNEQFF.

This clonotype appeared once. This could be a read error, since a much larger clone is one nucleotide away. The chain has TRBV25-1 and TRBJ2-7; D gene uncertain. The CDR3 loop spans 13 amino acids. Trimming left V 6 bases short and J 5 bases short, with 14 bases between. The V gene's germline CDR1 is MGHDK and CDR2 SYGVNS. CDR3 region: CASSSSPLDEQYF. CDR3 sequence (DNA): TGTGCCAGCAGCTCCTCCCCTTTAGACGAGCAGTACTTC.

V usage is TRBV5-1 and J usage is TRBJ2-7; D remains unclear. The end of the DNA is better explained by TRBJ2-5, so the J call may be wrong. The germline V gene has CDR1 SGHRS and CDR2 YFSETQ. The CDR3 loop spans 15 amino acids. CDR3 in DNA: TGCGCCAGCAGCTTGGGCCCTTCGAGGCAAGAGACCCAGTACTTC. It codes for CASSLGPSRQETQYF.

This clonotype has ten or more counts. The chain has TRBV12-3 or TRBV12-4 and TRBJ1-1; D is possibly TRBD1 (5 bases). Deletions cut 3 bases from V and 3 bases from J, with 8 bases between. The CDR3 totals 13 residues. The CDR3 region has the DNA TGTGCCAGCAGTTTTTTAGGGGACACTGAAGCTTTCTTT. It specifies CASSFLGDTEAFF.

The V call is TRBV4-2, the J call TRBJ1-5; the match to TRBD1 covers 7 bases. The germline gives CDR1 LGHNA, CDR2 YNFKEQ. The CDR3 runs 15 residues. V lost 0 bases to trimming and J lost 3 bases; unmatched junction nucleotides: 2. The DNA for the CDR3 is TGTGCCAGCAGCCAAGACGGGACAGACAATCAGCCCCAGCATTTT. Translated: CASSQDGTDNQPQHF.

This chain's CDR3 is CASSLPTGANNEQFF. CDR3 nucleotides: TGTGCCAGCAGCTTACCCACGGGGGCGAACAATGAGCAGTTCTTC. This sequence joins TRBV7-9 and TRBJ2-1; D assignment may be TRBD1 or TRBD2 (6 bases each). Germline V CDR1 and CDR2: SEHNR, FQNEAQ (reference sequence). The CDR3 contains 15 residues. Between the trimmed V and J ends, which lost 2 bases and 5 bases, there was a span of 13 bases.